This T cell receptor (beta chain) was identified in a study of pediatric ulcerative colitis (dated 2019 in TCRdb). Looking at the study overall: About seven ulcerative colitis patients had pancolitis and two had left-sided colitis, with histology consistent with ulcerative colitis in all. Nine newly diagnosed, treatment-naive pediatric ulcerative colitis patients and a few non-IBD control children each provided paired blood and rectal samples. By Pediatric Ulcerative Colitis Activity Index, a couple of patients had mild disease, several had moderate disease and three had acute severe colitis.

Before the diagnostic colonoscopy, none of the ulcerative colitis patients had been given immunosuppressive medication. Blood was sampled at the same time as the colonoscopy. The Wizard kit (Promega) was used to extract genomic DNA from blood and intestinal samples. Study-wide findings and limitations: Compared with controls, ulcerative colitis patients showed significantly higher autologous blood-rectal clonal overlap, a finding that suggests increased T cell trafficking to inflamed tissue. With only a few individuals, the healthy control group was small. Controls, mild-moderate and acute severe colitis patients were separated by rectal repertoire features, and reduced rectal diversity due to clonal expansions was observed in acute severe colitis. Because repertoires came from total lymphocyte DNA, patterns in rare subsets such as regulatory T cells may not be reflected. For technical reasons, the blood samples of two patients yielded substantially fewer templates, so those samples were excluded from the blood-rectal overlap analysis. Two rectal CDR3 clonotypes were detected in all ulcerative colitis patients and were not detected in any of the controls.

Using the immunoSEQ TRB Survey service, rearranged CDR3 beta regions were amplified from genomic DNA with multiplex V and J primers. To keep sequencing depth the same across samples, survey-level depth of up to 500,000 reads per sample was applied. The libraries were purified and pooled, then sequenced using Illumina technology. Per the source publication's procedure: immunoSEQ online tools were used for productive clonality, sample overlap, pairwise scatters, CDR3 beta length, V/D/J gene usage and productiveness. Calculated diversity was defined as the number of unique rearrangements divided by total templates, multiplied by 100, and Shannon and Simpson indices were computed as well. Principal component analysis was performed on Z-score normalized data with the R prcomp function and the ggbiplot package. Morisita's index was used to quantify blood-rectal clonal overlap within each subject. TCRdb limited this immuneACCESS table to in-frame rearrangements with V and J called. A share of clones is missing; checked studies link under half to unresolved V genes, and the rest is unexplained. V and J calls and clone size are given by that table; D and trimming were obtained from the DNA. The sample records around 65,000 clones, about three quarters of which are singletons. The ten most abundant clones make up around 5.2% of the sample.

Counted from cysteine to phenylalanine, this CDR3 has 11 amino acids. The only DNA kept is the CDR3, 33 bases in frame from the first base. The germline V gene sets CDR1 to MNHEY and CDR2 to SVGAGI. This clone was found once. Its antigen remains undetermined. One end of the junction varies from germline; a read error may be responsible. The sequenced sample consisted of blood. The receptor chain draws on TRBV6-5 and TRBJ1-1, with TRBD1 perhaps the D gene, on 6 matching bases. The clonotype was recovered from a boy between 10 and 17 years old with moderate ulcerative colitis. The CDR3 protein is CASTDGGAGIF. The nucleotides are TGTGCCAGCACCGACGGGGGCGCCGGTATCTTT.